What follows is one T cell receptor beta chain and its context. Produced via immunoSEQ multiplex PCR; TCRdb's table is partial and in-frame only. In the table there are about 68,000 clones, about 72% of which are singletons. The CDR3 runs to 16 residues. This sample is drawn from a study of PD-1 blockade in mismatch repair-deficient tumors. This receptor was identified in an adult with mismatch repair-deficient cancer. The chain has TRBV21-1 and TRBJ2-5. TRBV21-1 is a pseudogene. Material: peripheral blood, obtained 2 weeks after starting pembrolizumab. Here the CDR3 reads CASSIGLATLSETQYF. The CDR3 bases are TGTGCCAGCAGTATAGGGTTAGCTACACTCTCTGAGACCCAGTACTTC.